This T cell receptor beta chain stems from a study of CD8+ T cells in alopecia areata. Whole-study context: Tofacitinib ran for 6 to 18 months before 6 months off drug.

RNA extraction was followed by reverse transcription into cDNA, which acted as the sequencing template. Data came from immunoSEQ multiplex PCR; TCRdb stores just in-frame clones and leaves some out. This sample has some 180,000 clones, with roughly 60% found just once. There are many counts of this clone. The CDR3 spans 15 residues. V was pared by 3 bases and J by 4 bases, with 5 bases of the junction left unmatched. CDR1 SGHNT and CDR2 YENEEA come from the germline V gene. This sequence was found in a human donor with alopecia areata. The chain couples TRBV11-3 to TRBJ2-1, with 8 nucleotides matching TRBD2. This material consisted of CD4+ T cells sorted from blood, taken at week 0. The CDR3 DNA reads as TGTGCCAGCAGCTTGGCAGCTAGCGGGTACAATGAGCAGTTCTTC. Translated: CASSLAASGYNEQFF.